This T cell receptor beta chain was identified in a study of OX40 agonist ivuxolimab in advanced cancers. A note on the overall study: The costimulatory receptor OX40 (CD134) was targeted by ivuxolimab, a fully human IgG2 agonistic monoclonal antibody. In the dose-escalation cohort, more than 75% of patients were male, and the mean age was around 60 years, with a range of about 23 to 90. The purpose of peripheral TCRbeta sequencing was to test whether ivuxolimab changed TCR sequence diversity and led to clonal T-cell expansion. Partial responses were achieved by three dose-escalation patients, of whom one had hepatocellular carcinoma and two had cutaneous melanoma. Prior anti-PD-1, anti-PD-L1 or anti-CTLA-4 therapy was permitted, and checkpoint inhibitors had been received by about 37% of dose-escalation patients. The paper describes the monotherapy dose-escalation part (N of about 57 patients) of the phase I trial of ivuxolimab. Among the roughly 52 dose-escalation patients, roughly 20 had hepatocellular carcinoma, roughly 15 melanoma, 9 renal cell carcinoma and 9 head and neck cancer. Intravenous ivuxolimab was administered to patients every 2 weeks at six dose levels: 0.01, 0.1, 0.3, 1.5, 3 and 10 mg/kg.

Measured from the cysteine to the phenylalanine, the CDR3 is 16 residues long. Kept here is only the CDR3 DNA, which spans 48 bases and is read in frame from base 1. Looking up the germline V gene (reference sequence) yields CDR1 LNHNV and CDR2 YYDKDF. Relative to germline, V is missing 5 bases and J is missing 3 bases, with 8 bases of the junction outside any gene match. Genomic DNA was extracted from sorted cells for sequencing of the TCRbeta CDR3 region. The immunoSEQ Assay was used to sequence the TCRbeta CDR3 regions. In TCRdb, the immuneACCESS table is reduced to in-frame sequences with V and J assigned. These tables do not hold every clone; where another copy was compared, an unresolved V gene accounts for under half, and the others remain unexplained. This sample comprises 80,000 to 95,000 clones, around nine tenths of them detected only once. The ten biggest clones cover around 0.7% of the sample.

Overall study outcomes, separate from this receptor: Clonal expansion of both CD4+ and CD8+ blood T cells was observed from baseline to week 6 at doses 0.1 to 3.0 mg/kg. After ivuxolimab, CD8+ T cells had more expanded clones than CD4+ T cells on average. The antigen specificity of the peripheral T cells that underwent clonal expansion was not determined. Low levels of normalized T-cell clonal expansion were also seen in some patients who did not respond. In partial responders in the 0.1-3.0 mg/kg groups, normalized peripheral clonal expansion was found to be among the lowest, especially among CD8+ T cells.

To note about this clone: This receptor's antigen is unknown. No base-level quality is on record; no much larger clone is a single base apart.

Patients with a history of autoimmune disease or receiving systemic immunosuppression were excluded from the trial. Peripheral blood for TCR sequencing was collected from all dose cohorts at baseline, on cycle 4 day 1, and on cycle 7 day 1. The samples were drawn from a first-in-human, open-label, multicenter phase I dose-escalation trial of ivuxolimab. Adults with locally advanced or metastatic melanoma, renal cell carcinoma, hepatocellular carcinoma or head and neck squamous cell carcinoma were enrolled in the trial. Before TCR sequencing, CD4+ and CD8+ T cells were separately sorted from peripheral blood.

The source material was CD4+ or CD8+ T cells sorted from blood, sampled in a trial of the OX40 agonist ivuxolimab. The chain is made from TRBV15 and TRBJ1-4, and 8 junction bases match TRBD1. The sequence was obtained from an adult with an advanced solid tumor such as melanoma, head and neck, liver or kidney cancer. CDR3 reads: CATSFRGRMANEKLFF. The DNA sequence is TGTGCCACCAGCTTCAGGGGGCGAATGGCTAATGAAAAACTGTTTTTT.